This passage covers 27 T cell receptor beta chains from one sample sequenced in a study of shared clonotypes between healthy human individuals. Using immunoSEQ multiplex PCR, the repertoire was profiled, and TCRdb retains in-frame clones only, with some absent. The sample records some 2.1 million clones, 93% being singletons. The naive CD8 fraction comprised CD45RO-negative cells positively selected for CCR7 and excluded terminally differentiated effector memory CD45RA+ cells. The sample was naive CD8+ T cells from PBMCs. The receptors here all came from a man aged 18 to 30 in good health. Some clones in this sample may be carry-over from other donors' samples.

V is TRBV5-5 and J is TRBJ1-4; no definite D call. CDR1 and CDR2 from the germline V gene are SGHKS and YYEKEE (reference sequence). There are 16 residues in the CDR3. Trimming pared 1 base from V and 4 bases from J, leaving 14 bases between. The DNA for the CDR3 is TGTGCCAGCAGCTTGCCCGTGGGCAGAGTTAATGAAAAACTGTTTTTT. This encodes CASSLPVGRVNEKLFF. Full variable domain (outside the CDR3, taken from reference TRBV5-5 and TRBJ1-4): DAGVTQSPTHLIKTRGQQVTLRCSPISGHKSVSWYQQVLGQGPQFIFQYYEKEERGRGNFPDRFSARQFPNYSSELNVNALLLGDSALYLCASSLPVGRVNEKLFFGSGTQLSVL.

V and J are TRBV2 and TRBJ1-4, with D uncertain. V was clipped by 0 bases and J by 0 bases, with 14 bases between them. The CDR3 extends over 18 amino acids. Germline V gene lookup returns CDR1 SNHLY and CDR2 FYNNEI. CDR3 sequence reads: CASSEARAGSATNEKLFF. The CDR3 coding sequence is TGTGCCAGCAGTGAAGCGCGGGCGGGATCGGCAACTAATGAAAAACTGTTTTTT.

This clone showed up just once. The DNA of the CDR3 is TGTGCTAGTGGCCTAGGGACCCTAAGGGACAATGAGCAGTTCTTC. Translating it yields CASGLGTLRDNEQFF. This chain links TRBV12-5 with TRBJ2-1; D may match TRBD1 or TRBD2 (5 bases each). Germline CDR1 is LGHNT and CDR2 is FRNRAP. V was cut by 6 bases and J by 5 bases, with 17 bases left in between. CDR3 length equals 15 residues.

The chain couples TRBV7-9 to TRBJ1-2, with D perhaps matching TRBD1 (5 bases). This CDR3 has 14 amino acids. Per germline, CDR1 SEHNR and CDR2 FQNEAQ (reference sequence). Trimming removed 5 bases from V and 7 bases from J, with 17 bases in between. The CDR3 reads CASSPEPRVSGYTF. In nucleotides, the CDR3 is TGTGCCAGCAGCCCAGAGCCCAGGGTTAGTGGCTACACCTTC.

The chain recombines TRBV5-4 with TRBJ2-1; D is possibly TRBD2 (5 bases). This CDR3 is built from 14 residues. Germline CDR1 is SGHNT and CDR2 is YYREEE (reference sequence). V shed 3 bases and J shed 6 bases, with 13 bases lying between them. The CDR3 DNA sequence: TGTGCCAGCAGCTGGACCGGAGGAGGCAATGAGCAGTTCTTC. Its translation is CASSWTGGGNEQFF. The full variable domain, with the rest looked up from reference TRBV5-4 and TRBJ2-1, is ETGVTQSPTHLIKTRGQQVTLRCSSQSGHNTVSWYQQALGQGPQFIFQYYREEENGRGNFPPRFSGLQFPNYSSELNVNALELDDSALYLCASSWTGGGNEQFFGPGTRLTVL.

The chain couples TRBV7-9 to TRBJ1-2, with TRBD1 matching 7 bases. CDR3 length: 15 residues. Per germline, CDR1 SEHNR and CDR2 FQNEAQ (reference sequence). Trimming at V came to 5 bases and at J to 6 bases, leaving 12 bases not matched to a gene. CDR3 sequence reads: CASSPEGAGRDGYTF. The CDR3 coding sequence is TGTGCCAGCAGCCCGGAGGGGGCGGGAAGGGATGGCTACACCTTC.

The genes are TRBV5-1 and TRBJ2-3, with 10 bases identical to TRBD1. CDR1 SGHRS and CDR2 YFSETQ come from the germline V gene. CDR3 length equals 15 residues. The V segment lost 0 bases and the J segment 4 bases; nucleotides outside the gene matches: 2. CDR3 protein: CASSLDDRGPDTQYF. The CDR3 nucleotides read TGCGCCAGCAGCTTGGATGACAGGGGGCCAGATACGCAGTATTTT. Full variable domain (outside the CDR3, taken from reference TRBV5-1 and TRBJ2-3): KAGVTQTPRYLIKTRGQQVTLSCSPISGHRSVSWYQQTPGQGLQFLFEYFSETQRNKGNFPGRFSGRQFSNSRSEMNVSTLELGDSALYLCASSLDDRGPDTQYFGPGTRLTVL.

Comment on this clone: Other DNA sequences in this sample translate to the same CDR3. J is TRBJ2-7 and V is TRBV5-1; D is perhaps TRBD2 (6 bases). The CDR3 extends over 12 amino acids. Per the germline V gene, CDR1 is SGHRS and CDR2 is YFSETQ. Trimming left V 2 bases short and J 5 bases short, with 8 bases between. CDR3 sequence reads: CASSLAGDEQYF. The CDR3 DNA reads as TGCGCCAGCAGCTTAGCGGGCGACGAGCAGTACTTC.

The rearrangement uses TRBV5-6 and TRBJ1-1, with 9 bases lining up with TRBD1. The trim removed 4 bases at V and 6 bases at J, leaving 7 bases unmatched. Per the germline V gene, CDR1 is SGHDT and CDR2 is YYEEEE. The CDR3 extends over 14 amino acids. In nucleotides, the CDR3 is TGTGCCAGCAGCCCGGGACAGGGTGTGGCTGAAGCTTTCTTT. This encodes CASSPGQGVAEAFF. The full variable domain, with the rest looked up from reference TRBV5-6 and TRBJ1-1, is DAGVTQSPTHLIKTRGQQVTLRCSPKSGHDTVSWYQQALGQGPQFIFQYYEEEERQRGNFPDRFSGHQFPNYSSELNVNALLLGDSALYLCASSPGQGVAEAFFGQGTRLTVV.

In nucleotides, the CDR3 is TGTGCCAGTAGTTCCGTAGCCCCACAAGAGACCCAGTACTTC. Protein sequence: CASSSVAPQETQYF. The rearrangement joins TRBV19 to TRBJ2-5; no reliable D call. In germline, CDR1 is LNHDA, CDR2 SQIVND (reference sequence). V shed 5 bases and J shed 2 bases, with 12 bases lying between them. The CDR3 covers 14 residues.

V is TRBV28 and J is TRBJ1-4, with D perhaps TRBD1 (6 bases). The CDR3 has 12 amino acids. Trimming stripped 10 bases from V and 6 bases from J, with 12 bases between. CDR1 and CDR2 from the germline V gene are MDHEN and SYDVKM. CDR3 nucleotides: TGTGCCATACAGGGTCTCGATGAAAAACTGTTTTTT. This codes for CAIQGLDEKLFF.

V usage is TRBV7-8 and J usage is TRBJ1-4; D remains unclear. Looked up from germline, CDR1 is SGHVS and CDR2 is FQNEAQ. The CDR3 has 15 amino acids. V was cut by 1 base and J by 8 bases, with 14 bases left in between. DNA of the CDR3: TGTGCCAGCAGCTTAGAGTTCGGGGAGGGAGAAAAACTGTTTTTT. As protein: CASSLEFGEGEKLFF.

This rearrangement joins TRBV27 to TRBJ2-2; unclear D gene. V was clipped by 5 bases and J by 10 bases, with 14 bases between them. Looked up from germline, CDR1 is MNHEY and CDR2 is SMNVEV (reference sequence). CDR3 size: 13 residues. CDR3 coding DNA: TGTGCCAGCAGTACGGAGACCCGAGAGGAGCTGTTTTTT. Translated, it gives CASSTETREELFF.

This clone was found once. Other DNA sequences of this sample code for an identical CDR3. The rearrangement joins TRBV7-9 to TRBJ2-1; D not resolved. V was shortened by 5 bases and J by 6 bases, with 8 bases between the two germline ends. The CDR3 runs to 12 residues. Per germline, CDR1 SEHNR and CDR2 FQNEAQ (reference sequence). CDR3 nucleotides: TGTGCCAGCAGCCGTAGTCCCAATGAGCAGTTCTTC. Translating it yields CASSRSPNEQFF.

V and J are TRBV7-9 and TRBJ1-1, with a tentative D call TRBD1 (6 bases). Looked up from germline, CDR1 is SEHNR and CDR2 is FQNEAQ (reference sequence). The CDR3 sequence is 12 residues long. V lost 3 bases and J 7 bases, leaving 9 bases between the germline ends. CDR3: CASSFGTYEAFF. In DNA, the CDR3 is TGTGCCAGCAGCTTCGGGACATATGAAGCTTTCTTT.

The chain combines TRBV7-6 with TRBJ1-2; D call uncertain. This CDR3 region has 14 residues. The V and J ends lost 5 bases and 4 bases respectively, with 14 bases between them. CDR1 and CDR2 from the germline V gene are SGHVS and FNYEAQ. CDR3 bases: TGTGCCAGCAGCCCCGGGAGGGCCCTCTATGGCTACACCTTC. This codes for CASSPGRALYGYTF.

The chain couples TRBV4-1 to TRBJ2-7; 7 bases map to TRBD1. The CDR3 is 16 amino acids. The germline gives CDR1 MGHRA, CDR2 YSYEKL. Trimming removed 1 base from V and 2 bases from J; junction bases left unmatched: 8. The chain's CDR3 is CASSQGYGDSPYEQYF. The CDR3 nucleotides are TGCGCCAGCAGCCAAGGGTACGGGGACAGCCCCTACGAGCAGTACTTC.

The chain has TRBV10-3 and TRBJ1-3; no reliable D call. CDR3 size: 12 residues. The V gene lost 7 bases and the J gene lost 0 bases, with 4 bases spanning the gap. Germline-derived CDR1 and CDR2 are ENHRY and SYGVKD. CDR3 DNA: TGTGCCATCAAGGTCTCTGGAAACACCATATATTTT. Amino acids: CAIKVSGNTIYF.

This chain links TRBV27 with TRBJ1-2; 10 positions match TRBD1. Germline lookup yields CDR1 MNHEY and CDR2 SMNVEV (reference sequence). J gave up 6 bases and V 6 bases, and 10 bases lay outside the gene matches. CDR3 length: 15 amino acids. CDR3 bases: TGTGCCAGCAGCGCGGGGCCCGGGACAGGGGATGGCTACACCTTC. Its translation: CASSAGPGTGDGYTF.

This chain uses TRBV2 with TRBJ1-4, with D possibly TRBD1 on 6 matching bases. The V gene's germline CDR1 is SNHLY and CDR2 FYNNEI. Trimming left V 7 bases short and J 7 bases short, with 22 bases between. CDR3 length equals 16 residues. CDR3 nucleotide sequence: TGTGCCAGCAACCCAGGGGACGAGGGGTGGGGTGAAAAACTGTTTTTT. Translating it yields CASNPGDEGWGEKLFF.

J is TRBJ2-2 and V is TRBV27; D is unresolved. CDR3 length: 15 amino acids. The germline CDR1 and CDR2 sequences are MNHEY and SMNVEV (reference sequence). V was pared by 8 bases and J by 10 bases, with 23 bases between. The chain's CDR3 is CASSRRDNPQKELFF. The CDR3, as DNA: TGTGCCAGCTCCAGAAGAGACAATCCCCAAAAGGAGCTGTTTTTT.

The CDR3 DNA reads as TGTGCCAGTAGTCCAGGGACAGGCGGCGAAAAACTGTTTTTT. Protein sequence: CASSPGTGGEKLFF. The rearrangement joins TRBV19 to TRBJ1-4, with 8 bases aligning to TRBD1. CDR1 is LNHDA, CDR2 SQIVND, per germline (reference sequence). This CDR3 region has 14 residues. The V and J ends lost 5 bases and 8 bases, in that order; junction bases with no gene match: 7.

The chain is built from TRBV7-6 and TRBJ2-2; D uncertain. CDR3 size: 13 residues. Germline V gene data show CDR1 as SGHVS and CDR2 as FNYEAQ. V lost 5 bases, J lost 5 bases, and 9 bases lay in between. As DNA, the CDR3 is TGTGCCAGCAGCCTAGAGAAAACCGGGGAGCTGTTTTTT. Its protein is CASSLEKTGELFF.

This clone was seen only a few times. The chain employs TRBV5-4 and TRBJ1-1; possibly TRBD1 for D (6 bases). Germline V gene lookup returns CDR1 SGHNT and CDR2 YYREEE (reference sequence). CDR3 length equals 14 residues. Trimming stripped 3 bases from V and 0 bases from J, with 9 bases between. In DNA, the CDR3 is TGTGCCAGCAGCTCCTCAGGGGTGAACACTGAAGCTTTCTTT. This gives the protein CASSSSGVNTEAFF.

This chain uses TRBV2 with TRBJ2-7; D is undetermined. This CDR3 is 10 amino acids long. Germline V gene lookup returns CDR1 SNHLY and CDR2 FYNNEI. Trimming cost V 3 bases and J 12 bases, with 9 bases left between them. As DNA, the CDR3 is TGTGCCAGCAGTGATACGCTTACGTACTTC. Its protein is CASSDTLTYF.

The rearrangement joins TRBV7-7 to TRBJ2-1, with TRBD2 identical over 8 bases. The V and J ends lost 3 bases and 9 bases, in that order; junction bases with no gene match: 7. Per germline, CDR1 SSHAT and CDR2 FNYEAQ (reference sequence). The CDR3 is 14 residues long. The CDR3 DNA is TGTGCCAGCAGCTTTTATTGGACTAGCCGTGAGCAGTTCTTC. This sequence encodes CASSFYWTSREQFF.

The V call is TRBV4-3, the J call TRBJ2-2, with D maybe TRBD1 (6 bases). Germline assignment: CDR1 LGHNA and CDR2 YSLEER. The V gene lost 4 bases and the J gene lost 4 bases, with 10 bases spanning the gap. The CDR3 runs 14 residues. The DNA of the CDR3 is TGCGCCAGCAGCCCCGGGGACACCACCGGGGAGCTGTTTTTT. Its translation is CASSPGDTTGELFF.